These T cell receptor beta chains were read from a single sample in a study of graft-versus-host responses after intestinal transplantation. The method was immunoSEQ multiplex PCR; TCRdb's version includes in-frame clones alone and lacks a portion of them. The repertoire holds around 95,000 clones, with roughly 87% as singletons. Their antigens remain unidentified. The sample consisted of unstimulated CD4+ T cells sorted from spleen or lymph node cells, taken before transplant. The receptors were gathered from a human donor who was the organ donor for an intestinal transplant. The CDR3 runs from the conserved cysteine through the conserved F or W. A D gene is named only where the DNA matches it firmly. Only part of the rows carry a size: once, few, many, or a class if the clone is expanded.

>NA|NA|TRBV4-2|TRBJ1-2
CASSQVGGLSSSGYTF
TGTGCCAGCAGCCAAGTGGGGGGGCTCTCTTCATCGGGCTACACCTTC
>NA|NA|TRBV27|TRBJ1-5
CASSYRPFDQPQHF
TGTGCCAGCAGCTACCGCCCATTTGATCAGCCCCAGCATTTT
>TRBD1|NA|TRBV5-4|TRBJ2-1
CASSSPDRVNEQFF
TGTGCCAGCAGCTCCCCGGACAGGGTCAATGAGCAGTTCTTC
>NA|NA|TRBV28|TRBJ2-2
CASSSWEDTGELFF
TGTGCCAGCAGTTCGTGGGAAGACACCGGGGAGCTGTTTTTT
>NA|NA|TRBV9|TRBJ1-5
CASSVVRRDSSNQPQHF
TGTGCCAGCAGCGTAGTTAGGAGGGATTCTAGCAATCAGCCCCAGCATTTT
>TRBD2|NA|TRBV4-1|TRBJ2-5
CASSQDRETSGVQETQYF
TGCGCCAGCAGCCAAGATCGGGAGACTAGCGGGGTCCAAGAGACCCAGTACTTC
>NA|NA|TRBV10-3|TRBJ1-1
CAISGGATEAFF
TGTGCCATCAGTGGGGGGGCCACTGAAGCTTTCTTT
>NA|NA|TRBV28|TRBJ1-2
CASHTAVYGYTF
TGTGCCAGCCATACGGCGGTCTATGGCTACACCTTC
>NA|NA|TRBV5-1|TRBJ2-7
CASSPVPGTSTGQYF
TGCGCCAGCAGCCCGGTCCCTGGGACATCGACCGGGCAGTACTTC
>TRBD2|few|TRBV18|TRBJ2-7
CASSRDYSYEQYF
TGTGCCAGCTCACGGGACTACTCCTACGAGCAGTACTTC
>NA|once|TRBV2|TRBJ2-7
CASSELRFPLKYF
TGTGCCAGCAGTGAATTACGGTTTCCCTTGAAATACTTC
>NA|NA|TRBV5-6|TRBJ2-7
CASSFHDEQYF
TGTGCCAGCAGCTTCCACGACGAGCAGTACTTC
>NA|NA|TRBV28|TRBJ1-2
CATKDRGGYTF
TGTGCCACCAAGGACCGCGGGGGCTACACCTTC
>TRBD2|NA|TRBV30|TRBJ2-2
CAWSRGGGLVTGELFF
TGTGCCTGGAGTAGAGGCGGGGGGCTGGTCACCGGGGAGCTGTTTTTT
>NA|NA|TRBV7-9|TRBJ1-6
CASSLASRVNSPLHF
TGTGCCAGCAGCTTAGCATCCAGGGTTAATTCACCCCTCCACTTT
>NA|NA|TRBV19|TRBJ1-2
CASSPSRGGYGYTF
TGTGCCAGTAGTCCCTCTCGAGGCGGTTATGGCTACACCTTC